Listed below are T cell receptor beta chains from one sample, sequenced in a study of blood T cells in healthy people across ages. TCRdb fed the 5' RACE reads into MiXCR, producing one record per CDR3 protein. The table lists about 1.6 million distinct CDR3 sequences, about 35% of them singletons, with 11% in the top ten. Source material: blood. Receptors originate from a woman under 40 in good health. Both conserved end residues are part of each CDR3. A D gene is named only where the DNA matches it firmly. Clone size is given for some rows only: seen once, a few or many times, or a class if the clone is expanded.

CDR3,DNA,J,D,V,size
CASAQRGFVAGKDTQYF,TGTGCCAGCGCCCAACGGGGTTTTGTAGCGGGAAAGGATACGCAGTATTTT,TRBJ2-3,TRBD2,TRBV12-3/TRBV12-4,few
CASSLVRRGEADTQYF,TGTGCCAGCAGCTTAGTCCGTCGGGGGGAAGCAGATACGCAGTATTTT,TRBJ2-3,TRBD2,TRBV7-9,few
CASGAYSNQPQHF,TGTGCCAGCGGAGCTTATAGCAATCAGCCCCAGCATTTT,TRBJ1-5,-,TRBV7-2,-
CASSELSTGLYEQYF,TGCGCCAGCAGTGAATTAAGCACAGGGCTCTACGAGCAGTACTTC,TRBJ2-7,-,TRBV10-2,few
CATSRGRGATEAFF,TGTGCCACCAGCAGGGGCAGGGGGGCAACTGAAGCTTTCTTT,TRBJ1-1,TRBD1,TRBV15,-
CASSQDKGYTEAFF,TGTGCCAGCAGCCAAGATAAGGGGTACACTGAAGCTTTCTTT,TRBJ1-1,-,TRBV3-1,few
CASSRGTSGTHNEQFF,TGTGCCAGCAGTAGGGGGACTAGCGGGACACACAATGAGCAGTTCTTC,TRBJ2-1,TRBD2,TRBV27,-
CASSRQEGGFPGLAANEQFF,TGCGCCAGCAGCCGCCAAGAGGGCGGTTTCCCGGGACTAGCGGCTAATGAGCAGTTCTTC,TRBJ2-1,TRBD2,TRBV4-1,many
CASTQTMEEKLFF,TGTGCCAGCACCCAGACAATGGAAGAAAAACTGTTTTTT,TRBJ1-4,-,TRBV12-3/TRBV12-4,few
CSVPKGGQTYGYTF,TGCAGCGTTCCCAAGGGGGGACAGACCTATGGCTACACCTTC,TRBJ1-2,TRBD1,TRBV29-1,-
CASSPISGTANTEAFF,TGCGCCAGCAGCCCAATTTCCGGGACAGCGAACACTGAAGCTTTCTTT,TRBJ1-1,TRBD1,TRBV4-1,few
CASSLVGLGRHSYEQYF,TGTGCCAGCAGCTTAGTCGGATTGGGCAGACACTCCTACGAGCAGTACTTC,TRBJ2-7,-,TRBV7-2,many
CASSLAHGETYEQYF,TGCGCCAGCAGCTTGGCCCACGGTGAGACCTACGAGCAGTACTTC,TRBJ2-7,-,TRBV5-1,few
CASSPDRARGTEAFF,TGCGCCAGCAGCCCCGACAGGGCTAGGGGGACTGAAGCTTTCTTT,TRBJ1-1,TRBD1,TRBV5-1,-
CATSRDPRNTEAFF,TGTGCCACCAGCAGAGATCCCCGGAACACTGAAGCTTTCTTT,TRBJ1-1,-,TRBV15,few
CASRVSGQVISGANVLTF,TGTGCCAGCAGGGTCTCGGGTCAGGTTATCTCTGGGGCCAACGTCCTGACTTTC,TRBJ2-6,-,TRBV6-1,-
CASSYSGESGPYEQYF,TGTGCCAGCAGTTACTCAGGGGAAAGCGGCCCCTACGAGCAGTACTTC,TRBJ2-7,-,TRBV6-5,once
CASSGFERGLAGPYQETQYF,TGTGCCAGCAGTGGGTTCGAGAGAGGACTAGCGGGCCCGTACCAAGAGACCCAGTACTTC,TRBJ2-5,TRBD2,TRBV7-6,-
CASSQDGRGRETQYF,TGCGCCAGCAGCCAAGATGGAAGGGGCCGGGAGACCCAGTACTTC,TRBJ2-5,-,TRBV4-1,few
CAISEGTYQETQYF,TGTGCCATCAGTGAGGGGACGTACCAAGAGACCCAGTACTTC,TRBJ2-5,-,TRBV10-3,-